What follows are 2 T cell receptor beta chains derived from one specimen sequenced in a study of blood T cell repertoires in COVID-19. Measured with immunoSEQ multiplex PCR; TCRdb has only the in-frame clones, and not every one. The sample lists approximately 240,000 clones, approximately 90% seen once, with roughly 12% in the top ten. Input material: peripheral blood. Every receptor here comes from a woman younger than 35 who had recovered from COVID-19.

CDR3 loop: CASSTRTGGVTDTQYF. The CDR3 region has the DNA TGCGCCAGCAGCACACGCACGGGTGGCGTCACAGATACGCAGTATTTT. The genes are TRBV5-1 and TRBJ2-3, with D hard to call. V lost 4 bases and J 2 bases, leaving 17 bases between the germline ends. This CDR3 has 16 residues. In germline, CDR1 is SGHRS, CDR2 YFSETQ.

This sequence joins TRBV6-2 or TRBV6-3 and TRBJ2-1, with D unresolved. Per germline, CDR1 MNHEY and CDR2 SVGEGT. Trimming removed 0 bases at V and 8 bases at J, with 5 bases between. The CDR3 is made up of 12 amino acids. The chain's CDR3 is CASSYSLHEQFF. The DNA for the CDR3 is TGTGCCAGCAGTTACTCCCTCCATGAGCAGTTCTTC.